The rows below give T cell receptor beta chains drawn from one sample of a study of T cell responses to AZD1222 COVID-19 vaccine. The protocol was immunoSEQ multiplex PCR, while the TCRdb copy is restricted to in-frame clones and leaves out a portion. The data hold approximately 150,000 clones, with around 91% observed a single time. Material: peripheral blood, obtained on day 0 of AZD1222 vaccination. All receptors come from an adult in good health. The CDR3 runs from the conserved cysteine through the conserved F or W. D genes are given only for firm matches. A clone size is listed for some rows: how often the clone was seen (once, few, many), or a class if it is expanded.

>-|-|TRBV2|TRBJ2-2
CASSRMGSCTGELFF
TGTGCCAGCAGTCGAATGGGGTCGTGCACCGGGGAGCTGTTTTTT
>-|TRBD1|TRBV6-4|TRBJ2-1
CASSAGQASSYNEQFF
TGTGCCAGCAGCGCCGGACAGGCGAGCTCCTACAATGAGCAGTTCTTC
>-|-|TRBV27|TRBJ1-3
CARPHDRSSGNTIYF
TGTGCCAGACCCCACGACAGGAGCTCTGGAAACACCATATATTTT
>-|-|TRBV21-1|TRBJ2-4
CASPKGTSEAKNIQYF
TGTGCCAGCCCCAAGGGGACTAGCGAGGCCAAAAACATTCAGTACTTC
>-|-|TRBV6-5|TRBJ1-6
CASWAATSYNSPLHF
TGTGCCAGCTGGGCGGCAACTTCCTATAATTCACCCCTCCACTTT
>-|-|TRBV7-2|TRBJ2-1
CATPANKGVSYNEQFF
TGTGCCACCCCCGCCAATAAGGGAGTCTCCTACAATGAGCAGTTCTTC
>once|-|TRBV10-3|TRBJ1-1
CAIRGTGRDEAFF
TGTGCCATCAGAGGCACAGGGAGGGACGAAGCTTTCTTT
>-|TRBD1|TRBV4-2|TRBJ1-3
CASSQEGQRNTIYF
TGTGCCAGCAGCCAAGAGGGACAGAGAAACACCATATATTTT
>-|-|TRBV18|TRBJ1-2
CASSLGQSNYGYTF
TGTGCCAGCTCGTTAGGACAGAGCAACTATGGCTACACCTTC
>-|TRBD1|TRBV5-1|TRBJ2-1
CASSRQGATYNEQFF
TGCGCCAGCAGCCGGCAGGGGGCCACCTACAATGAGCAGTTCTTC
>once|-|TRBV12-5|TRBJ1-1
CASGFDNLGPMNTEAFF
TGTGCTAGTGGTTTTGACAACCTGGGACCGATGAACACTGAAGCTTTCTTT
>-|TRBD2|TRBV4-1|TRBJ2-3
CASSLLAGGLLDTQYF
TGCGCCAGCAGCCTGCTAGCGGGAGGGCTCTTAGATACGCAGTATTTT
>-|-|TRBV24-1|TRBJ2-5
CATSDPRTPEGTQYF
TGTGCCACCAGTGATCCCCGGACCCCCGAGGGGACCCAGTACTTC
>-|-|TRBV4-1|TRBJ2-2
CASSLRAPGGTGELFF
TGCGCCAGCAGCCTCAGGGCGCCAGGGGGGACCGGGGAGCTGTTTTTT
>-|-|TRBV7-2|TRBJ2-7
CASSLARTYEQYF
TGTGCCAGCAGCTTAGCCAGAACCTACGAGCAGTACTTC
>-|-|TRBV19|TRBJ1-5
CASSITGSSNQPQHF
TGTGCCAGTAGTATAACAGGGAGCAGCAATCAGCCCCAGCATTTT
>-|-|TRBV6-5|TRBJ2-2
CASRWVNTGELFF
TGTGCCAGCAGATGGGTCAACACCGGGGAGCTGTTTTTT
>-|TRBD1|TRBV5-8|TRBJ2-1
CASSLTGVKPHEQFF
TGTGCCAGCAGCCTGACAGGGGTCAAGCCCCATGAGCAGTTCTTC
>-|-|TRBV15|TRBJ2-1
CATSSYNEQFF
TGTGCCACCAGCAGCTACAATGAGCAGTTCTTC
>-|TRBD2|TRBV3-1/TRBV3-2|TRBJ2-1
CASSLGRAGNEQFF
TGTGCCAGCAGCCTTGGGAGGGCCGGGAATGAGCAGTTCTTC
>few|-|TRBV9|TRBJ1-2
CASSVEIGGQFNYGYTF
TGTGCCAGCAGCGTAGAAATAGGGGGGCAATTTAACTATGGCTACACCTTC
>-|-|TRBV5-6|TRBJ1-1
CASSSPRGRQMNTEAFF
TGTGCCAGCAGCTCGCCCAGGGGTAGGCAAATGAACACTGAAGCTTTCTTT
>-|TRBD1|TRBV18|TRBJ1-1
CASSRTGTGGAGTEAFF
TGTGCCAGCTCACGGACCGGGACAGGGGGCGCCGGCACTGAAGCTTTCTTT
>-|TRBD1|TRBV5-1|TRBJ1-2
CASSLGPRQGGYGYTF
TGCGCCAGCAGCTTGGGGCCCCGACAGGGCGGCTATGGCTACACCTTC
>-|-|TRBV7-2|TRBJ2-3
CASSLSAGDTQYF
TGTGCCAGCAGCTTATCCGCGGGGGATACGCAGTATTTT
>-|-|TRBV7-8|TRBJ1-3
CASSRGGGSGNTIYF
TGTGCCAGCAGCCGAGGGGGGGGATCTGGAAACACCATATATTTT
>-|-|TRBV27|TRBJ1-2
CASSLSGTIGGYTF
TGTGCCAGCAGTTTGTCGGGGACAATCGGTGGCTACACCTTC
>-|-|TRBV2|TRBJ2-2
CASSEPSGELFF
TGTGCCAGCAGTGAGCCCAGCGGGGAGCTGTTTTTT
>-|TRBD2|TRBV4-1|TRBJ2-3
CASSQETSGTATDTQYF
TGCGCCAGCAGCCAAGAAACTAGCGGGACCGCCACAGATACGCAGTATTTT
>-|TRBD1|TRBV3-1/TRBV3-2|TRBJ1-5
CASSMGQGGSQPQHF
TGTGCCAGCAGCATGGGACAGGGGGGGAGTCAGCCCCAGCATTTT
>-|TRBD1|TRBV11-3|TRBJ2-7
CASSLGQGANEQYF
TGTGCCAGCAGCTTGGGACAGGGGGCCAACGAGCAGTACTTC
>-|TRBD2|TRBV20-1|TRBJ2-1
CSASSSGLAGQSSYNEQFF
TGCAGTGCTAGTAGCTCGGGACTAGCGGGACAGAGCTCCTACAATGAGCAGTTCTTC
>-|-|TRBV27|TRBJ2-1
CASSFFPPESSYNEQFF
TGTGCCAGCAGTTTTTTCCCTCCAGAGAGCTCCTACAATGAGCAGTTCTTC
>-|-|TRBV30|TRBJ1-4
CAWSVGLLGAEKLFF
TGTGCCTGGAGTGTAGGGCTTCTAGGTGCAGAAAAACTGTTTTTT
>-|TRBD1|TRBV6-5|TRBJ1-1
CASRLTGTTEAFF
TGTGCCAGCAGACTGACAGGGACCACTGAAGCTTTCTTT
>-|-|TRBV30|TRBJ2-5
CAWSPWRSRETQYF
TGTGCCTGGAGTCCGTGGCGGAGTAGGGAGACCCAGTACTTC
>-|-|TRBV6-5|TRBJ1-2
CASILRRKANYGYTF
TGTGCCAGCATATTACGGCGAAAAGCTAACTATGGCTACACCTTC
>once|-|TRBV12-3/TRBV12-4|TRBJ2-1
CASNSNEGEQFF
TGTGCCAGCAATTCAAATGAGGGGGAGCAGTTCTTC
>-|-|TRBV6-5|TRBJ1-6
CASKDSYNSPLHF
TGTGCCAGCAAGGACAGCTATAATTCACCCCTCCACTTT
>few|-|TRBV20-1|TRBJ2-1
CSASMIASSYNEQFF
TGCAGTGCTAGTATGATAGCGAGCTCCTACAATGAGCAGTTCTTC
>-|-|TRBV28|TRBJ1-2
CASSLRARVGGYTF
TGTGCCAGCAGTTTAAGGGCCAGGGTGGGAGGCTACACCTTC
>-|TRBD1|TRBV28|TRBJ1-2
CASSPGQWGYTF
TGTGCCAGCAGCCCGGGACAGTGGGGCTACACCTTC
>-|TRBD1|TRBV24-1|TRBJ1-1
CATSGDRDLVWGKCSEAFF
TGTGCCACCAGTGGTGACAGGGATTTGGTGTGGGGTAAGTGTTCTGAAGCTTTCTTT
>-|-|TRBV5-6|TRBJ1-2
CASSARGGTGYTF
TGTGCCAGCAGCGCCCGAGGGGGTACTGGCTACACCTTC
>once|TRBD2|TRBV5-1|TRBJ2-1
CASSSKRDGNEQFF
TGCGCCAGCAGCTCGAAGCGGGACGGGAATGAGCAGTTCTTC
>-|-|TRBV5-1|TRBJ1-4
CASSLDLPNEKLFF
TGCGCCAGCAGCTTAGATTTACCTAATGAAAAACTGTTTTTT
>-|TRBD1|TRBV7-2|TRBJ2-7
CASSLVGTGPPYEQYF
TGTGCCAGCAGCTTAGTAGGGACAGGGCCGCCCTACGAGCAGTACTTC
>-|-|TRBV5-6|TRBJ1-2
CASSLDWGEANYGYTF
TGTGCCAGCAGCTTGGATTGGGGAGAAGCTAACTATGGCTACACCTTC
>-|-|TRBV12-3/TRBV12-4|TRBJ2-1
CASSLNFVYEQFF
TGTGCCAGCAGTTTAAATTTCGTGTATGAGCAGTTCTTC
>once|-|TRBV28|TRBJ1-2
CASSFIGGGSGADGYTF
TGTGCCAGCAGTTTTATAGGCGGGGGCAGTGGGGCCGATGGCTACACCTTC
>-|-|TRBV6-5|TRBJ1-1
CASSPRTSLGAFF
TGTGCCAGCAGTCCTAGGACTTCCCTCGGGGCTTTCTTT
>once|-|TRBV7-2|TRBJ1-1
CASSLGSMNTEAFF
TGTGCCAGCAGCTTAGGGAGCATGAACACTGAAGCTTTCTTT
>-|-|TRBV4-2|TRBJ1-6
CASSQDFNSPLHF
TGTGCCAGCAGCCAAGATTTTAATTCACCCCTCCACTTT